What follows are 22 T cell receptor beta chains derived from one specimen sequenced in a study of cytomegalovirus exposure and HLA in healthy donors. PCR employed 60 Vbeta and 13 Jbeta primers. Produced via immunoSEQ multiplex PCR; TCRdb's table is partial and in-frame only. The sample yields approximately 160,000 clones, 77% seen once. Sequencing was done on a sample of PBMCs. All receptors come from a woman aged 40 to 49 in good health and CMV-seropositive.

CDR3 DNA: TGTGCCAGCAGCTGGGGGCAGCGGGAGGGGGGGTCCAACATTCAGTACTTC. It translates to CASSWGQREGGSNIQYF. V usage is TRBV7-2 and J usage is TRBJ2-4, with 10 bases fitting TRBD2. Trimming removed 4 bases from V and 7 bases from J; junction bases left unmatched: 13. This CDR3 is 17 amino acids long. Germline-derived CDR1 and CDR2 are SGHTA and FQGNSA.

This rearrangement joins TRBV30 to TRBJ2-1; 15 bases are a match to TRBD2. CDR1 is GTSNPN, CDR2 SVGIG, per germline (reference sequence). The CDR3 contains 13 residues. V dropped 7 bases and J dropped 9; count of bases not matched to a gene: 4. This CDR3 is CASGLAGGLEQFF. For the CDR3, the DNA is TGTGCCTCGGGACTAGCGGGAGGCCTTGAGCAGTTCTTC.

The V call is TRBV27, the J call TRBJ2-5; 7 bases match TRBD1. The CDR3 runs to 14 residues. After removal of 5 bases from V and 6 bases from J, the junction contained 9 bases not matched to a gene. CDR1 is MNHEY, CDR2 SMNVEV, per germline (reference sequence). CDR3 residues: CASSLRGLGKTQYF. CDR3 bases: TGTGCCAGCAGTCTTAGGGGGCTTGGGAAGACCCAGTACTTC.

This clone appeared a few times. The V and J genes are TRBV30 and TRBJ2-7, with 11 bases identical to TRBD1. This CDR3 comprises 15 residues. From germline, CDR1 is GTSNPN and CDR2 SVGIG (reference sequence). CDR3: CAFNSGTGGLNEQYF. DNA for the CDR3: TGTGCTTTTAACTCCGGGACAGGGGGTCTCAACGAGCAGTACTTC.

This rearrangement joins TRBV25-1 to TRBJ2-7, with 7 bases that match TRBD1. Germline V lookup: CDR1 MGHDK, CDR2 SYGVNS. Unmatched junction bases numbered 10, after V lost 2 bases and J lost 3 bases. There are 16 residues in the CDR3. The chain's CDR3 is CASSEKWWAGGYEQYF. The CDR3 DNA reads as TGTGCCAGCAGTGAAAAATGGTGGGCAGGGGGCTACGAGCAGTACTTC.

V gene TRBV5-4 combines with J gene TRBJ2-2, with TRBD2 identical over 7 bases. J lost 0 bases, V lost 3 bases, and 5 bases had no gene match. From germline, CDR1 is SGHNT and CDR2 YYREEE (reference sequence). The CDR3 extends over 16 amino acids. The CDR3 is CASSSPRGANTGELFF. In DNA form, the CDR3 reads TGTGCCAGCAGCTCTCCCCGGGGGGCGAACACCGGGGAGCTGTTTTTT. Full variable domain (rest looked up from reference TRBV5-4 and TRBJ2-2): ETGVTQSPTHLIKTRGQQVTLRCSSQSGHNTVSWYQQALGQGPQFIFQYYREEENGRGNFPPRFSGLQFPNYSSELNVNALELDDSALYLCASSSPRGANTGELFFGEGSRLTVL.

The rearrangement uses TRBV28 and TRBJ2-7, with TRBD1 identical over 10 bases. Germline CDR1 is MDHEN and CDR2 is SYDVKM. The length of the CDR3 is 13 residues. The ends lost 7 bases at V and 5 bases at J; junction bases unmatched: 5. CDR3 bases: TGTGCCAGCACCAGACAGGGGGCGGACGAGCAGTACTTC. Protein: CASTRQGADEQYF.

The table lists this clone with a few counts. The chain joins TRBV19 to TRBJ1-1; D is unresolved. Germline loops: CDR1 LNHDA, CDR2 SQIVND (reference sequence). V was cut by 10 bases and J by 4 bases, with 13 bases left in between. The CDR3 extends over 12 amino acids. The CDR3 region has the DNA TGTGCCACAACTGTGGGGAGCACTGAAGCTTTCTTT. This sequence encodes CATTVGSTEAFF.

The chain combines TRBV7-2 with TRBJ2-1, with D possibly being TRBD2 (5 bases). With 5 bases removed from V and 2 bases from J, the gap between germline ends came to 16 bases. Germline CDR1 and CDR2: SGHTA and FQGNSA. CDR3 size: 16 residues. The CDR3 DNA follows: TGTGCCAGCAGCCTAACTAGTCACCCCCCCTACAATGAGCAGTTCTTC. Protein product: CASSLTSHPPYNEQFF.

The chain recombines TRBV6-5 with TRBJ2-1; 9 bases are shared with TRBD2. Germline CDR1 MNHEY, CDR2 SVGAGI. The CDR3 runs 16 residues. The V gene end was trimmed by 0 bases and the J gene end by 7 bases; junction bases not matched to a gene: 7. The CDR3 nucleotides are TGTGCCAGCAGTTACTCATCTAGCGGGGATGAGAATGAGCAGTTCTTC. Its protein product is CASSYSSSGDENEQFF.

The J gene is TRBJ2-7, the V gene TRBV10-2; 7 positions agree with TRBD1. The CDR3 runs to 14 residues. Unmatched junction bases numbered 10, after V lost 7 bases and J lost 4 bases. Germline CDR1 WSHSY, CDR2 SAAADI. The CDR3 DNA reads as TGCGCCAGCACTCGCGACAGGGCAGAGTACGAGCAGTACTTC. This gives the protein CASTRDRAEYEQYF.

The chain links TRBV5-1 to TRBJ2-7; TRBD1 matches at 7 bases. Trimming removed 0 bases from V and 4 bases from J; junction bases left unmatched: 7. This CDR3 spans 15 amino acids. Germline V gene sequence: CDR1 SGHRS, CDR2 YFSETQ. CDR3 sequence (DNA): TGCGCCAGCAGCTTGGCGTTAACAGGGGTTTACGAGCAGTACTTC. Protein: CASSLALTGVYEQYF.

This clone is a singleton in its sample. The rearrangement links TRBV7-9 to TRBJ2-7; D is perhaps TRBD1 (5 bases). V was cut by 5 bases and J by 1 base, with 12 bases left in between. Germline CDR1 reads SEHNR; CDR2 reads FQNEAQ (reference sequence). CDR3 length: 14 amino acids. The CDR3 DNA sequence: TGTGCCAGCAGCAATAGGGGTGCTTCCTACGAGCAGTACTTC. Translated, it gives CASSNRGASYEQYF.

The chain carries TRBV28 and TRBJ2-1, with a weak D call TRBD2 (7 bases). V shed 8 bases and J shed 4 bases, with 18 bases lying between them. The length of the CDR3 is 15 residues. CDR1 and CDR2 (germline): MDHEN, SYDVKM. This CDR3 is CASSSAGGRYNEQFF. The CDR3 coding sequence is TGTGCCAGCTCTTCCGCCGGGGGGCGGTACAATGAGCAGTTCTTC.

This rearrangement joins TRBV6-5 to TRBJ2-2, with 7 bases aligning to TRBD2. CDR3 length: 15 amino acids. Germline-derived CDR1 and CDR2 are MNHEY and SVGAGI. Trimming at V came to 0 bases and at J to 6 bases, leaving 4 bases not matched to a gene. Here the CDR3 reads CASSYSMGGSGELFF. DNA of the CDR3: TGTGCCAGCAGTTACTCGATGGGGGGGTCCGGGGAGCTGTTTTTT.

The chain is built from TRBV27 and TRBJ1-1, with TRBD1 matching over 10 bases. V trimming: 5 bases; J trimming: 3 bases; junction bases outside the gene matches: 3. Per germline, CDR1 MNHEY and CDR2 SMNVEV (reference sequence). The CDR3 has 14 amino acids. CDR3 in amino acids: CASSPTGGHTEAFF. In DNA, the CDR3 is TGTGCCAGCAGTCCGACAGGGGGCCACACTGAAGCTTTCTTT.

The chain joins TRBV7-7 to TRBJ2-5, with 8 bases identical to TRBD1. V dropped 5 bases and J dropped 5; count of bases not matched to a gene: 7. The CDR3 has 14 amino acids. The germline CDR1 and CDR2 sequences are SSHAT and FNYEAQ (reference sequence). The CDR3 protein is CASSLGQGMETQYF. CDR3 bases: TGTGCCAGCAGCCTAGGACAGGGAATGGAGACCCAGTACTTC.

In its sample, this clone was seen a few times. V and J are TRBV11-2 and TRBJ1-2, with TRBD1 as a possible D gene (6 bases). Trimming took 2 bases from V and 7 from J, leaving 14 bases between them. The CDR3 is made up of 14 amino acids. The V gene's germline CDR1 is SGHAT and CDR2 FQNNGV. The CDR3 DNA is TGTGCCAGCAGCTTACGGCTGCAGGGGTCTGGCTACACCTTC. This translates into CASSLRLQGSGYTF.

The chain has TRBV28 and TRBJ1-2, with 8 bases that match TRBD1. The germline V gene encodes CDR1 MDHEN and CDR2 SYDVKM. The length of the CDR3 is 14 residues. J lost 4 bases, V lost 11 bases, and 12 bases had no gene match. CDR3: CASKPPGTGYGYTF. The CDR3 bases are TGTGCCTCCAAGCCCCCCGGGACAGGCTATGGCTACACCTTC.

The rearrangement links TRBV28 to TRBJ1-2; 8 positions match TRBD1. Germline V gene lookup returns CDR1 MDHEN and CDR2 SYDVKM. CDR3 size: 14 residues. The ends lost 3 bases at V and 4 bases at J; junction bases unmatched: 4. DNA of the CDR3: TGTGCCAGCAGTTTCGACAGGGGTCCCTATGGCTACACCTTC. This encodes CASSFDRGPYGYTF.

The chain employs TRBV11-2 and TRBJ2-1, with TRBD2 matching 11 bases. The germline gives CDR1 SGHAT, CDR2 FQNNGV. V shed 1 base and J 6 bases; nucleotides not matched to a gene: 2. The CDR3 length is 15 residues. Here the CDR3 DNA reads TGTGCCAGCAGCTTAGTTAGCGGGAGGGCCAATGAGCAGTTCTTC. Translation: CASSLVSGRANEQFF.

The chain couples TRBV29-1 to TRBJ2-3, with TRBD2 identical over 15 bases. Per germline, CDR1 SQVTM and CDR2 ANQGSEA. J lost 7 bases, V lost 7 bases, and 3 bases had no gene match. The CDR3 spans 13 residues. Here the CDR3 reads CSGTSGGANTQYF. For the CDR3, the DNA is TGCAGCGGGACTAGCGGGGGGGCCAATACGCAGTATTTT.